Detailed here is one T cell receptor (beta chain). The data are from a study of blood T cell repertoires in COVID-19. At the level of the study: The United States, Italy and Spain provided the acute and convalescent COVID-19 samples.

Trimming cost V 3 bases and J 0 bases, with 11 bases left between them. CDR1 is KGHDR, CDR2 SFDVKD, per germline. The CDR3 extends over 16 amino acids. Authors' analysis steps: Estimated nucleated cell counts came from reference gene primer amplification. Clones were sequenced by immunoSEQ multiplex PCR, and TCRdb holds only the in-frame ones, with some missing. That table is the source of V, J and clone size, and D and trimming were worked out from the DNA. The sample records around 230,000 clones, over 70% being singletons. The receptor's source is a woman aged 50 to 60 with acute or convalescent COVID-19. The chain combines TRBV24-1 with TRBJ1-5, with D possibly being TRBD1 (5 bases). The sample consisted of peripheral blood. The CDR3 sequence: CATSDKDSYSNQPQHF. CDR3 bases: TGTGCCACCAGTGATAAAGACAGCTATAGCAATCAGCCCCAGCATTTT.